This paragraph covers one T cell receptor beta chain sequence. No antigen is known for it. The sample originates from a study of beta chain features in type 1 diabetes. Findings and caveats of the study: The similarity of naive, central memory and Treg TCRB repertoires appeared greater among patients than among healthy donors.

Expressed TCRB transcripts were sequenced because the entire RNA isolate underwent reverse transcription. Generated by immunoSEQ multiplex PCR, the TCRdb table keeps only in-frame clones and is missing some. The table has 620,000 or so clones, about a sixth seen once; the top ten hold about 0.087%. Sequencing input: naive CD4+ T cells from blood. This receptor was identified in a man younger than 35 in good health.

The CDR3 DNA reads as TGTGCCAGCTCACCACCGGGAGATACGCAGTATTTT. Translated, it gives CASSPPGDTQYF. This chain uses TRBV18 with TRBJ2-3; D not resolved. The CDR3 is 12 residues long. The germline gives CDR1 KGHSH, CDR2 LQKENI. Trimming removed 0 bases at V and 5 bases at J, with 3 bases between. Complete variable domain (other parts from reference TRBV18 and TRBJ2-3): NAGVMQNPRHLVRRRGQEARLRCSPMKGHSHVYWYRQLPEEGLKFMVYLQKENIIDESGMPKERFSAEFPKEGPSILRIQQVVRGDSAAYFCASSPPGDTQYFGPGTRLTVL.